Below are 2 T cell receptor beta chains sequenced from a single sample in a study of identical twins. Each CDR3 protein gets one entry after TCRdb re-called the 5' RACE reads with MiXCR. The data contain 700,000 to 950,000 distinct CDR3 sequences, around 12% of them singletons. Another study also made use of these data, one on yellow fever vaccine responses in identical twins.

The sample comprised PBMCs. The receptor source for this set is a woman between 18 and 30 years old in good health.

The chain carries TRBV24-1 and TRBJ2-2; 11 nucleotides agree with TRBD1. Germline lookup yields CDR1 KGHDR and CDR2 SFDVKD. V was clipped by 5 bases and J by 4 bases; unmatched bases: 5. The CDR3 runs to 16 residues. In DNA form, the CDR3 reads TGTGCCACCAGTGGGACAGGGGGCTACGGCACCGGGGAGCTGTTTTTT. It translates to CATSGTGGYGTGELFF.

This clonotype showed up just a few times. J is TRBJ2-7 and V is TRBV10-3; 9 bases match TRBD2. This CDR3 has 16 amino acids. Germline lookup yields CDR1 ENHRY and CDR2 SYGVKD. J was trimmed by 4 bases and V by 10 bases; bases with no gene match: 17. The CDR3 DNA follows: TGTGCCAGCCGAGAGCCCTTAGCGGGAGAAGGTTACGAGCAGTACTTC. Translated, it gives CASREPLAGEGYEQYF.